These T cell receptor beta chains were read from a single sample in a study of T cell responses to AZD1222 COVID-19 vaccine. Data came from immunoSEQ multiplex PCR; TCRdb stores just in-frame clones and leaves some out. The sample contains approximately 89,000 clones, about nine tenths of which appear only once. This specimen consisted of peripheral blood, obtained on day 0 of MenACWY control vaccination. The receptors derive from an adult in good health. Each CDR3 is given with its conserved first and last residue. D genes are given only for firm matches. A clone size is listed for some rows: how often the clone was seen (once, few, many), or a class if it is expanded.

j_gene	v_gene	d_gene	abundance	CDR3nt	CDR3aa
TRBJ1-2	TRBV19	TRBD1	NA	TGTGCCAGTAGCTCCAGGGGGCCGCGGGGCTACACCTTC	CASSSRGPRGYTF
TRBJ2-2	TRBV6-2/TRBV6-3	TRBD1	NA	TGTGCCAGCAGTTACGGGACAGGGAACACCGGGGAGCTGTTTTTT	CASSYGTGNTGELFF
TRBJ2-1	TRBV7-9	TRBD2	NA	TGTGCCAGCAGCTTCCTTACTAGCGGGAGTCAGAATGAGCAGTTCTTC	CASSFLTSGSQNEQFF
TRBJ1-1	TRBV7-2	TRBD1	NA	TGTGCCAGCAGCCCGGCCCAGGGGGCGGGCACTGAAGCTTTCTTT	CASSPAQGAGTEAFF
TRBJ2-1	TRBV7-9	NA	NA	TGTGCCAGCAGCTTTTCTACGGCTAGGTATGAGCAGTTCTTC	CASSFSTARYEQFF
TRBJ1-1	TRBV5-4	TRBD1	NA	TGTGCCAGCAGCTTTCCGGTGGCCGGGACAGCGAACACTGAAGCTTTCTTT	CASSFPVAGTANTEAFF
TRBJ2-1	TRBV11-2	TRBD2	NA	TGTGCCAGCGCACCGGGACTAGCCTTCAATGAGCAGTTCTTC	CASAPGLAFNEQFF
TRBJ2-6	TRBV25-1	NA	NA	TGTGCCAGCAGTCAACGGGACGAGACCTTCTCTGGGGCCAACGTCCTGACTTTC	CASSQRDETFSGANVLTF
TRBJ2-7	TRBV18	NA	NA	TGTGCCAGCTCGAAGGGCAGGGAAGGCGAGCAGTACTTC	CASSKGREGEQYF
TRBJ2-5	TRBV28	NA	NA	TGTGCCAGCAGTGAAAGGGGAGAGACCCAGTACTTC	CASSERGETQYF
TRBJ2-1	TRBV4-1	NA	NA	TGCGCCAGCAGCCCCGTCCCTGGAGGTAATGAGCAGTTCTTC	CASSPVPGGNEQFF
TRBJ1-1	TRBV7-9	TRBD1	NA	TGTGCCAGCAGCCCGAGAGGACAGGTAATGAACACTGAAGCTTTCTTT	CASSPRGQVMNTEAFF
TRBJ2-7	TRBV5-6	NA	few	TGTGCCAGCACGCAGGGACTCTACGAGCAGTACTTC	CASTQGLYEQYF
TRBJ1-5	TRBV7-2	NA	NA	TGTGCCAGCAGCCTGGGGGCCCAGGGATTACAGCCCCAGCATTTT	CASSLGAQGLQPQHF
TRBJ2-7	TRBV14	TRBD2	NA	TGTGCCAGCAGCCAAGATCTTCCGGGAGGCGAGCAGTACTTC	CASSQDLPGGEQYF
TRBJ1-1	TRBV9	NA	NA	TGTGCCAGCAGCCCCGGTACAGCGAACACTGAAGCTTTCTTT	CASSPGTANTEAFF
TRBJ2-3	TRBV2	NA	NA	TGTGCCAGCAGTGATGCCCGGACTGCAGATACGCAGTATTTT	CASSDARTADTQYF
TRBJ2-1	TRBV10-2	TRBD1	NA	TGCGCCAGCAGGAGGGGGGGACAGGGAAGCGATGAGCAGTTCTTC	CASRRGGQGSDEQFF
TRBJ1-3	TRBV9	TRBD1	NA	TGTGCCAGCGGGCCACAGGGACAGCGAAACACCATATATTTT	CASGPQGQRNTIYF
TRBJ1-4	TRBV6-5	NA	NA	TGTGCCAGCAATGGGCAGGGGTTGGAAAAACTGTTTTTT	CASNGQGLEKLFF
TRBJ1-5	TRBV19	NA	few	TGTGCCAGTAGTATAGCCACAGGGACCAATCAGCCCCAGCATTTT	CASSIATGTNQPQHF
TRBJ1-1	TRBV4-1	NA	NA	TGCGCCAGCAGCCGGCAGACGAACACTGAAGCTTTCTTT	CASSRQTNTEAFF
TRBJ2-7	TRBV7-9	NA	NA	TGTGCCAGCAGTCACGACAGTTACGAGCAGTACTTC	CASSHDSYEQYF
TRBJ1-2	TRBV30	NA	NA	TGTGCCTGGGTTTTAGGGGGCTATGGCTACACCTTC	CAWVLGGYGYTF
TRBJ2-7	TRBV10-3	TRBD1	once	TGTGCCATCAGGGACAGGGGGAATTACGAGCAGTACTTC	CAIRDRGNYEQYF
TRBJ2-3	TRBV28	NA	NA	TGTGCCAGCGGGGGGGCGGGAGGCACAGATACGCAGTATTTT	CASGGAGGTDTQYF
TRBJ2-3	TRBV19	NA	NA	TGTGCCAGTAAAAGCATGGCAGTGGGCACAGATACGCAGTATTTT	CASKSMAVGTDTQYF
TRBJ2-4	TRBV12-3/TRBV12-4	NA	NA	TGTGCCAGCAGTTTAAGGGGGGCTAACATTCAGTACTTC	CASSLRGANIQYF
TRBJ1-1	TRBV5-1	TRBD1	NA	TGCGCCAGCAGCTGGACGGGACAGGGCCACGCTGAAGCTTTCTTT	CASSWTGQGHAEAFF
TRBJ2-2	TRBV6-4	NA	NA	TGTGCCAGCCGGGCTGGGGTTACCGGGGAGCTGTTTTTT	CASRAGVTGELFF